This is a list of T cell receptor beta chains from one sample in a study of PD-1 blockade in mismatch repair-deficient tumors. TCRdb's table, derived via immunoSEQ multiplex PCR, lists solely in-frame clones and lacks some. The data contain some 17,000 clones, nearly 85% of them seen just once; the ten biggest clones take up under 2%. Sequenced material: PBMCs, taken roughly 23 weeks after starting pembrolizumab. The origin of the receptors is an adult with mismatch repair-deficient cancer. CDR3s include the opening cysteine and the closing phenylalanine or tryptophan. A D gene is named only where the DNA matches it firmly. A row's size may be missing; if present it is once, few, many or a size class.

>.|TRBJ1-1|TRBV4-1|.
CASSQDRVYTEAFF
TGCGCCAGCAGCCAAGACAGGGTTTACACTGAAGCTTTCTTT
>.|TRBJ2-3|TRBV9|TRBD2
CASSVAWGLAASTDTQYF
TGTGCCAGCAGCGTAGCCTGGGGACTAGCGGCAAGCACAGATACGCAGTATTTT
>.|TRBJ2-7|TRBV25-1|TRBD2
CASSRTSGSYEQYF
TGTGCCAGCAGCCGGACTAGCGGCTCCTACGAGCAGTACTTC
>few|TRBJ2-7|TRBV7-7|.
CASSQQGSYEQYF
TGTGCCAGCAGCCAACAGGGTAGTTACGAGCAGTACTTC
>.|TRBJ2-3|TRBV6-5|TRBD2
CASSYPISGRGVTQYF
TGTGCCAGCAGTTACCCTATTAGCGGGAGAGGAGTTACGCAGTATTTT
>.|TRBJ2-7|TRBV7-2|TRBD2
CASSQNPGGYEQYF
TGTGCCAGCAGCCAAAATCCGGGGGGCTACGAGCAGTACTTC
>.|TRBJ2-1|TRBV2|.
CASRARLGYEQFF
TGTGCCAGCAGAGCGAGACTAGGATATGAGCAGTTCTTC
>.|TRBJ1-4|TRBV7-8|.
CASSPGSSRVEKLFF
TGTGCCAGCAGTCCGGGGTCGTCGCGTGTTGAAAAACTGTTTTTT
>.|TRBJ2-2|TRBV7-3|TRBD2
CASSPPGLETGELFF
TGTGCCAGCAGCCCCCCGGGACTAGAGACCGGGGAGCTGTTTTTT
>.|TRBJ2-3|TRBV5-1|TRBD2
CASSGPSSGNTDTQYF
TGCGCCAGCAGCGGCCCTTCTAGCGGGAACACAGATACGCAGTATTTT
>.|TRBJ2-1|TRBV19|.
CASSTQGSYNEQFF
TGTGCCAGTAGTACACAGGGCTCCTACAATGAGCAGTTCTTC
>.|TRBJ1-5|TRBV6-5|.
CASSYSKAGVQPQHF
TGTGCCAGCAGTTACTCGAAGGCGGGAGTTCAGCCCCAGCATTTT
>.|TRBJ2-1|TRBV5-1|.
CASSSDPYNEQFF
TGCGCCAGCAGCTCAGATCCTTACAATGAGCAGTTCTTC
>.|TRBJ1-1|TRBV19|.
CASSMARFNTEAFF
TGTGCCAGTAGTATGGCCAGATTTAACACTGAAGCTTTCTTT
>.|TRBJ2-2|TRBV6-5|TRBD1
CASSRQGANTGELFF
TGTGCCAGCAGCAGACAGGGGGCGAACACCGGGGAGCTGTTTTTT
>.|TRBJ2-7|TRBV25-1|TRBD1
CASSGTGTSYEQYF
TGTGCCAGCTCCGGGACAGGAACCTCCTACGAGCAGTACTTC
>.|TRBJ2-7|TRBV6-5|.
CASKGRVVHEQYF
TGTGCCAGCAAAGGCAGGGTGGTCCACGAGCAGTACTTC
>.|TRBJ2-7|TRBV19|TRBD1
CASSFRDRVREQYF
TGTGCCAGTAGTTTCCGGGACAGGGTGAGGGAGCAGTACTTC
>.|TRBJ2-7|TRBV7-2|TRBD2
CASSLLTSGRDEQYF
TGTGCCAGCAGCCTCCTGACTAGCGGGAGGGACGAGCAGTACTTC
>.|TRBJ1-6|TRBV27|.
CASSLRGSYNSPLHF
TGTGCCAGCAGTTTACGCGGCTCCTATAATTCACCCCTCCACTTT
>.|TRBJ2-7|TRBV9|TRBD1
CASSVAGTAYEQYF
TGTGCCAGCAGCGTAGCCGGGACAGCTTACGAGCAGTACTTC
>once|TRBJ2-7|TRBV7-8|.
CASSLAQGPYEQYF
TGTGCCAGCAGCTTAGCGCAGGGGCCCTACGAGCAGTACTTC
>.|TRBJ2-6|TRBV5-1|.
CASSLARLSGANVLTF
TGCGCCAGCAGCTTGGCCCGTCTTTCTGGGGCCAACGTCCTGACTTTC
>.|TRBJ2-1|TRBV2|.
CASSLNSNNEQFF
TGTGCCAGCAGTCTTAACAGCAACAATGAGCAGTTCTTC
>.|TRBJ2-3|TRBV7-3|.
CASSLTRTTLSTDTQYF
TGTGCCAGCAGCTTAACCAGGACTACCCTGAGCACAGATACGCAGTATTTT
>.|TRBJ1-2|TRBV21-1|.
CASSKDLPGQGFGYTF
TGTGCCAGCAGCAAAGATCTTCCGGGACAGGGATTTGGCTACACCTTC
>.|TRBJ2-3|TRBV7-7|TRBD2
CASSLGPAGRAADTQYF
TGTGCTAGCAGCTTAGGTCCAGCCGGGAGGGCCGCAGATACGCAGTATTTT
>.|TRBJ2-1|TRBV6-4|TRBD2
CASRGTRGDNEQFF
TGTGCCAGCCGCGGGACTAGGGGGGACAATGAGCAGTTCTTC
>few|TRBJ2-7|TRBV5-1|.
CASSLDDTPYEQYF
TGCGCCAGCAGCTTGGACGACACACCCTACGAGCAGTACTTC
>.|TRBJ1-3|TRBV6-1|.
CASSVGRTGNTIYF
TGTGCCAGCAGTGTTGGCAGGACTGGAAACACCATATATTTT
>.|TRBJ2-7|TRBV5-8|TRBD2
CASSRSSGSLYEQYF
TGTGCCAGCAGCAGATCTAGCGGGTCGCTCTACGAGCAGTACTTC
>.|TRBJ1-2|TRBV7-3|TRBD1
CASSPGQGPYGYTF
TGTGCCAGCAGCCCGGGACAGGGCCCGTATGGCTACACCTTC
>.|TRBJ1-2|TRBV29-1|.
CSTATGAGYGYTF
TGCAGCACCGCGACAGGTGCAGGTTATGGCTACACCTTC
>few|TRBJ2-7|TRBV7-3|.
CASSLTPGYEQYF
TGTGCCAGCAGCTTAACGCCCGGGTACGAGCAGTACTTC
>.|TRBJ2-5|TRBV2|.
CASSYYGQETQYF
TGTGCCAGCAGTTACTACGGTCAAGAGACCCAGTACTTC
>.|TRBJ2-7|TRBV7-8|TRBD1
CASSYKAGQGVSYEQYF
TGTGCCAGCAGTTACAAAGCGGGACAGGGGGTGTCCTACGAGCAGTACTTC
>.|TRBJ1-1|TRBV5-1|.
CASSLVGAWGTEAFF
TGCGCCAGCAGCTTGGTTGGGGCCTGGGGAACTGAAGCTTTCTTT
>.|TRBJ2-2|TRBV7-2|TRBD2
CASSTTGQLAGAGELFF
TGTGCCAGCAGCACAACGGGACAACTAGCGGGAGCCGGGGAGCTGTTTTTT